The rows below give T cell receptor beta chains drawn from one sample of a study of T cell responses to AZD1222 COVID-19 vaccine. The protocol was immunoSEQ multiplex PCR, while the TCRdb copy is restricted to in-frame clones and leaves out a portion. The table lists about 140,000 clones, approximately 90% of them singletons. Sequencing used peripheral blood, obtained 28 days after the second AZD1222 dose. These receptors all stem from an adult who received the AZD1222 COVID-19 vaccine. Each CDR3 is given with its conserved first and last residue. D genes are given only for firm matches. A clone size is listed for some rows: how often the clone was seen (once, few, many), or a class if it is expanded.

D gene: -
V gene: TRBV12-3/TRBV12-4
J gene: TRBJ2-7
clone size: once
CDR3 protein: CASSAYHEQYF
CDR3 DNA: TGTGCCAGCAGTGCATACCACGAGCAGTACTTC

D gene: TRBD2
V gene: TRBV19
J gene: TRBJ2-7
clone size: -
CDR3 protein: CASSVTSGAHYEQYF
CDR3 DNA: TGTGCCAGTAGTGTCACTAGCGGGGCTCACTACGAGCAGTACTTC

D gene: TRBD2
V gene: TRBV7-3
J gene: TRBJ2-1
clone size: -
CDR3 protein: CASSPGTSGKNEQFF
CDR3 DNA: TGTGCCAGCAGTCCCGGGACTAGCGGGAAGAATGAGCAGTTCTTC

D gene: -
V gene: TRBV19
J gene: TRBJ1-2
clone size: -
CDR3 protein: CASSFQAYGYTF
CDR3 DNA: TGTGCCAGTAGTTTTCAGGCTTATGGCTACACCTTC

D gene: -
V gene: TRBV7-2
J gene: TRBJ2-1
clone size: -
CDR3 protein: CASSFGWGEQFF
CDR3 DNA: TGTGCCAGCAGCTTTGGGTGGGGGGAGCAGTTCTTC

D gene: TRBD2
V gene: TRBV18
J gene: TRBJ2-5
clone size: -
CDR3 protein: CASSSLAGEETQYF
CDR3 DNA: TGTGCCAGCTCATCACTAGCGGGGGAAGAGACCCAGTACTTC

D gene: -
V gene: TRBV28
J gene: TRBJ2-1
clone size: -
CDR3 protein: CAGASDPSYNEQFF
CDR3 DNA: TGTGCCGGGGCTAGCGACCCCTCATACAATGAGCAGTTCTTC

D gene: -
V gene: TRBV10-2
J gene: TRBJ1-4
clone size: -
CDR3 protein: CASSEDPGEYEKLFF
CDR3 DNA: TGCGCCAGCAGTGAGGATCCAGGGGAGTATGAAAAACTGTTTTTT

D gene: -
V gene: TRBV6-4
J gene: TRBJ1-3
clone size: few
CDR3 protein: CATEDSPLSGNTIYF
CDR3 DNA: TGTGCCACCGAGGACAGCCCACTGTCTGGAAACACCATATATTTT

D gene: TRBD1
V gene: TRBV5-4
J gene: TRBJ1-6
clone size: -
CDR3 protein: CASSFNRGRAPLHF
CDR3 DNA: TGTGCCAGCAGCTTCAACAGGGGGCGTGCGCCCCTCCACTTT

D gene: -
V gene: TRBV28
J gene: TRBJ1-1
clone size: few
CDR3 protein: CASSPGQIIEAFF
CDR3 DNA: TGTGCCAGCTCCCCAGGGCAGATAATCGAAGCTTTCTTT

D gene: -
V gene: TRBV19
J gene: TRBJ2-7
clone size: few
CDR3 protein: CASSHRSREQYF
CDR3 DNA: TGTGCCAGTAGTCACAGGTCGCGCGAGCAGTACTTC

D gene: -
V gene: TRBV5-5
J gene: TRBJ2-7
clone size: -
CDR3 protein: CASSLGADLGGEQYF
CDR3 DNA: TGTGCCAGCAGCTTGGGGGCGGACCTGGGCGGGGAGCAGTACTTC

D gene: -
V gene: TRBV7-2
J gene: TRBJ1-6
clone size: -
CDR3 protein: CASVPGQHSPLHF
CDR3 DNA: TGTGCCAGCGTACCTGGACAGCATTCACCCCTCCACTTT

D gene: -
V gene: TRBV20-1
J gene: TRBJ1-5
clone size: -
CDR3 protein: CSASRPGNQPQHF
CDR3 DNA: TGCAGTGCTAGTAGACCCGGCAATCAGCCCCAGCATTTT

D gene: -
V gene: TRBV19
J gene: TRBJ1-1
clone size: once
CDR3 protein: CASSMRERSTEAFF
CDR3 DNA: TGTGCCAGTAGTATGCGGGAGAGGTCCACTGAAGCTTTCTTT

D gene: -
V gene: TRBV9
J gene: TRBJ2-4
clone size: few
CDR3 protein: CASSVGSGKNIQYF
CDR3 DNA: TGTGCCAGCAGCGTAGGAAGCGGGAAAAACATTCAGTACTTC

D gene: -
V gene: TRBV3-1/TRBV3-2
J gene: TRBJ1-2
clone size: -
CDR3 protein: CASSQGLNYDYGYTF
CDR3 DNA: TGTGCCAGCAGCCAAGGGTTAAACTATGACTATGGCTACACCTTC

D gene: TRBD1
V gene: TRBV30
J gene: TRBJ1-4
clone size: -
CDR3 protein: CAWTTGQGGTNEKLFF
CDR3 DNA: TGTGCCTGGACAACGGGTCAGGGGGGGACTAATGAAAAACTGTTTTTT

D gene: TRBD2
V gene: TRBV2
J gene: TRBJ2-1
clone size: -
CDR3 protein: CASSDWSAGAIEQFF
CDR3 DNA: TGTGCCAGCAGTGACTGGTCAGCGGGAGCGATTGAGCAGTTCTTC

D gene: -
V gene: TRBV7-8
J gene: TRBJ2-7
clone size: -
CDR3 protein: CASIDGATYEQYF
CDR3 DNA: TGTGCCAGCATCGACGGGGCCACCTACGAGCAGTACTTC

D gene: -
V gene: TRBV7-9
J gene: TRBJ2-6
clone size: -
CDR3 protein: CASSPTGPGANVLTF
CDR3 DNA: TGTGCCAGCAGCCCAACAGGGCCCGGGGCCAACGTCCTGACTTTC

D gene: -
V gene: TRBV6-5
J gene: TRBJ1-1
clone size: -
CDR3 protein: CASRTDLNTEAFF
CDR3 DNA: TGTGCCAGCAGAACCGACCTGAACACTGAAGCTTTCTTT

D gene: -
V gene: TRBV6-4
J gene: TRBJ1-5
clone size: -
CDR3 protein: CASSDSTDAANQPQHF
CDR3 DNA: TGTGCCAGCAGTGACTCGACCGACGCAGCAAATCAGCCCCAGCATTTT

D gene: -
V gene: TRBV7-2
J gene: TRBJ1-2
clone size: -
CDR3 protein: CASSLESRDYGYTF
CDR3 DNA: TGTGCCAGCAGCTTAGAAAGTAGAGACTATGGCTACACCTTC

D gene: -
V gene: TRBV4-3
J gene: TRBJ2-5
clone size: -
CDR3 protein: CASSQERPAARGGETQYF
CDR3 DNA: TGCGCCAGCAGCCAAGAAAGGCCCGCTGCCAGGGGGGGAGAGACCCAGTACTTC